This T cell receptor (beta chain) was recorded in a study of T cell clonotyping in hematopoietic cell transplantation. Recipients were bled about 28 days pretransplant and at posttransplant days 30, 100, 180. Trimming took off 3 bases at V and 8 bases at J, with 14 bases between the two ends. Germline values: CDR1 MNHNS, CDR2 SASEGT. The CDR3 is 14 amino acids. Concerning this clone: The antigen is unknown.

Study observations and caveats: At the given depth, recipient repertoires were over 97% de novo clonotypes. Graft donor and pretransplant recipient Inverse Simpson Index values predicted broader posttransplant TCR diversity. CD4 and CD8 repertoire contributions could not be separated without sorting.

This table comes from immunoSEQ multiplex PCR, and its TCRdb copy is limited to in-frame clones, with some not included. This sample has over 8,500 clones; 80% to 90% occur once, and the top ten carry about a third. The clonotype was recovered from a human patient who had an allogeneic stem cell transplant, so the T cells may come from the graft donor. The donor label of this sample is uncertain. Some clones in this sample may be carry-over from other donors' samples. The sample in question was PBMCs, obtained 180 days after allogeneic stem cell transplant. This chain uses TRBV6-1 with TRBJ1-3; D is perhaps TRBD1 (5 bases). CDR3 loop: CASSETGWGDTIYF. For the CDR3, the DNA is TGTGCCAGCAGTGAGACGGGTTGGGGGGACACCATATATTTT.